What follows are 10 T cell receptor beta chains derived from one specimen sequenced in a study of shared clonotypes between healthy human individuals (TCRdb year 2020). The protocol used for the library was the immunoSEQ multiplex PCR assay. TCRdb re-hosts the immuneACCESS table, in-frame sequences only. Its copies lack some clones; in the studies checked, an unresolved V gene accounts for under half of them, and the cause for the rest is not known. In this sample the table shows 1.5 million to 2.5 million clones, around 96% of which occur a single time. Together, the top ten hold more than 0.9% of the sample. For the CD8 naive samples, CD45RO-negative cells were positively selected for CCR7, yielding a CD45RA+CCR7+ population from which TemRA cells were excluded. What was sequenced was naive CD8+ T cells sorted from blood. The cell subset or site label, as the study defines it: CD45RA+CCR7+. These receptors all come from a man younger than 35 in good health.

The gene calls are TRBV6-1 and TRBJ2-4, with TRBD1 identical over 8 bases. There are 15 residues in the CDR3. V lost 1 base and J lost 2; bases outside the gene matches: 1. CDR1 and CDR2 (germline): MNHNS, SASEGT. The CDR3 here is CASSEDRGTKNIQYF. The CDR3 DNA reads as TGTGCCAGCAGTGAAGACAGGGGGACCAAAAACATTCAGTACTTC.

As regards this clone: An end of the junction differs from the germline gene, which may be a read error. The chain links TRBV29-1 to TRBJ1-3, with TRBD1 matching 9 bases. The CDR3 covers 11 residues. Germline assignment: CDR1 SQVTM and CDR2 ANQGSEA. This CDR3 reads CSVDPGTGNFF. The CDR3 DNA follows: TGCAGCGTTGATCCTGGGACAGGGAACTTTTTT.

The chain recombines TRBV18 with TRBJ2-5; D is undetermined. Germline V gene lookup returns CDR1 KGHSH and CDR2 LQKENI. The CDR3 spans 13 residues. The V and J ends lost 4 bases and 3 bases respectively, with 9 bases between them. The CDR3 loop is CASSQRAEETQYF. The DNA of the CDR3 is TGTGCCAGCTCACAAAGGGCAGAAGAGACCCAGTACTTC. The variable domain in full, completed from reference TRBV18 and TRBJ2-5, reads NAGVMQNPRHLVRRRGQEARLRCSPMKGHSHVYWYRQLPEEGLKFMVYLQKENIIDESGMPKERFSAEFPKEGPSILRIQQVVRGDSAAYFCASSQRAEETQYFGPGTRLLVL.

This chain connects TRBV7-9 to TRBJ2-7, with 12 bases that match TRBD2. Trimming removed 1 base from V and 2 bases from J; junction bases left unmatched: 3. Germline CDR1 and CDR2: SEHNR and FQNEAQ (reference sequence). CDR3 length: 16 amino acids. This CDR3 reads CASSLVGLAGPYEQYF. CDR3 sequence (DNA): TGTGCCAGCAGCTTAGTTGGACTAGCGGGGCCCTACGAGCAGTACTTC. The variable domain in full, completed from reference TRBV7-9 and TRBJ2-7, reads DTGVSQNPRHKITKRGQNVTFRCDPISEHNRLYWYRQTLGQGPEFLTYFQNEAQLEKSRLLSDRFSAERPKGSFSTLEIQRTEQGDSAMYLCASSLVGLAGPYEQYFGPGTRLTVT.

This sequence joins TRBV27 and TRBJ2-7; perhaps TRBD2 as D (8 bases). The V gene lost 5 bases and the J gene lost 4 bases, with 21 bases spanning the gap. Germline lookup yields CDR1 MNHEY and CDR2 SMNVEV (reference sequence). This CDR3 region has 16 residues. CDR3 DNA sequence: TGTGCCAGCAGTCCCGAGGGGGCGGGGGGCCCTTACGAGCAGTACTTC. Amino acid sequence: CASSPEGAGGPYEQYF.

This clone was seen only once. The rearrangement joins TRBV14 to TRBJ1-4; D uncertain. Trimming took 1 base from V and 5 from J, leaving 5 bases between them. Germline V gene lookup returns CDR1 SGHDN and CDR2 FVKESK. The CDR3 is 13 amino acids. CDR3 region: CASSQVTNEKLFF. Here the CDR3 DNA reads TGTGCCAGCAGCCAAGTGACAAATGAAAAACTGTTTTTT. The complete variable domain, with remaining parts taken from reference TRBV14 and TRBJ1-4, reads EAGVTQFPSHSVIEKGQTVTLRCDPISGHDNLYWYRRVMGKEIKFLLHFVKESKQDESGMPNNRFLAERTGGTYSTLKVQPAELEDSGVYFCASSQVTNEKLFFGSGTQLSVL.

The rearrangement links TRBV2 to TRBJ2-1, with a possible D match to TRBD1 (5 bases). Germline V gene lookup returns CDR1 SNHLY and CDR2 FYNNEI. This CDR3 is built from 12 residues. Trimming stripped 3 bases from V and 6 bases from J, with 6 bases between. The CDR3 spells CASSEGRNEQFF. The CDR3 DNA reads as TGTGCCAGCAGTGAGGGGCGCAATGAGCAGTTCTTC.

This clone was seen once. The chain uses TRBV4-1 and TRBJ2-1; D is perhaps TRBD2 (5 bases). Germline V gene data show CDR1 as MGHRA and CDR2 as YSYEKL. V lost 1 base, J lost 3 bases, and 13 bases lay in between. The CDR3 sequence is 16 residues long. As DNA, the CDR3 is TGCGCCAGCAGCCAAGCACCCGGGGAGCTCTACAATGAGCAGTTCTTC. Residues: CASSQAPGELYNEQFF.

The chain combines TRBV19 with TRBJ1-2; the D gene is possibly TRBD1 (5 bases). Trimming cost V 4 bases and J 4 bases, with 31 bases left between them. This CDR3 comprises 20 residues. Germline V CDR1 and CDR2: LNHDA, SQIVND (reference sequence). The CDR3 sequence is CASSNKRPDTYSFLPYGYTF. In DNA, the CDR3 is TGTGCCAGTAGTAACAAGCGCCCGGACACCTACAGCTTCCTCCCCTATGGCTACACCTTC. The full variable domain, completed using reference TRBV19 and TRBJ1-2, is DGGITQSPKYLFRKEGQNVTLSCEQNLNHDAMYWYRQDPGQGLRLIYYSQIVNDFQKGDIAEGYSVSREKKESFPLTVTSAQKNPTAFYLCASSNKRPDTYSFLPYGYTFGSGTRLTVV.

This clone has a single count. The CDR3: CASSPVGTSAYEQYF. Written as DNA, the CDR3 is TGTGCCAGCAGTCCGGTTGGGACTAGCGCTTACGAGCAGTACTTC. The V gene is TRBV28, the J gene TRBJ2-7, with 10 bases lining up with TRBD2. With 5 bases clipped from V and 4 bases from J, the junction kept 8 bases outside the gene matches. The CDR3 runs to 15 residues. The V gene's germline CDR1 is MDHEN and CDR2 SYDVKM.